The present T cell receptor beta chain was sequenced within a study of blood T cell repertoires in COVID-19. Study context: Nucleic acid was either cDNA or gDNA, and it came from T cells, B-cell-depleted T cells, or PBMCs.

As originally analysed: Amplification of reference gene primers was used by the study to estimate nucleated cell counts. Generated by immunoSEQ multiplex PCR, the TCRdb table keeps only in-frame clones and is missing some. That table supplies the V and J calls and clone size; D and trimming were determined from the DNA. Counted here are approximately 220,000 clones, about nine tenths occurring once; the ten biggest clones make up just over 2.5%. The receptor comes from a woman aged 30 to 39 with acute COVID-19. Sequencing was done on a sample of PBMCs or T cells enriched from blood (not recorded which).

The CDR3 DNA sequence: TGTGCCAGCAGCCCGGGACAGGGTCGCAATCAGCCCCAGCATTTT. Translation: CASSPGQGRNQPQHF. The chain has TRBV7-8 and TRBJ1-5; 9 bases line up with TRBD1. CDR1 is SGHVS and CDR2 is FQNEAQ in the germline V gene. J lost 2 bases, V lost 5 bases, and 4 bases had no gene match. The CDR3 spans 15 residues.